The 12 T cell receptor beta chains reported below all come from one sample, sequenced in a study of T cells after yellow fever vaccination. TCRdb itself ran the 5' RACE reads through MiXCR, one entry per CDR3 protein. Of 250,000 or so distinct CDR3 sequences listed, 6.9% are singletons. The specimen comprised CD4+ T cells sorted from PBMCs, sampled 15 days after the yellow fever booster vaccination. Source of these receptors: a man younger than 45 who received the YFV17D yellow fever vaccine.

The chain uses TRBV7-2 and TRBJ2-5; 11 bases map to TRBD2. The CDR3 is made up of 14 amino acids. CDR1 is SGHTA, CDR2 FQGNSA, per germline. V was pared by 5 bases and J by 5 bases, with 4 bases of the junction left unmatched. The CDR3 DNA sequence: TGTGCCAGCAGCCGACTAGCGGGACAGGAGACCCAGTACTTC. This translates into CASSRLAGQETQYF.

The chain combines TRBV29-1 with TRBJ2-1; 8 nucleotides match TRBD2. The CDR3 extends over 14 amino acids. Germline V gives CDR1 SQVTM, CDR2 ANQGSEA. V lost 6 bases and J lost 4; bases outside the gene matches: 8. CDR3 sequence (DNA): TGCAGCGTGCTCACTAGCGGACCTTACAATGAGCAGTTCTTC. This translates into CSVLTSGPYNEQFF.

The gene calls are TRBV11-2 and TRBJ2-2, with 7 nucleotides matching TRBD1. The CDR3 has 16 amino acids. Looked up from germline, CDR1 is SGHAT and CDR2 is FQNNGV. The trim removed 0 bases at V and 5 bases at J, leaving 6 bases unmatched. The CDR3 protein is CASSLDWTGATGELFF. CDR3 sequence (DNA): TGTGCCAGCAGCTTAGATTGGACAGGAGCGACCGGGGAGCTGTTTTTT.

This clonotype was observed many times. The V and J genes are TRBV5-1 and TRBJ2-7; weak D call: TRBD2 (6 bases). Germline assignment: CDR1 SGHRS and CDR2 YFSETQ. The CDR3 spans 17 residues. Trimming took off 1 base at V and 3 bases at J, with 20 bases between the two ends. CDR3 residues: CASSLHPGETSYYEQYF. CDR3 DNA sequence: TGCGCCAGCAGCTTGCATCCGGGAGAGACAAGTTACTACGAGCAGTACTTC.

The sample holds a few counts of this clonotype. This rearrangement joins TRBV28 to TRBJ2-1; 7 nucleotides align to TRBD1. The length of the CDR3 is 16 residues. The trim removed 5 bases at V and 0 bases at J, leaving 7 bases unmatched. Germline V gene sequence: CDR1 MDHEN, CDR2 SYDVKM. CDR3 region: CASSGTGTASYNEQFF. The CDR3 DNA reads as TGTGCCAGCAGTGGAACCGGGACAGCCTCCTACAATGAGCAGTTCTTC. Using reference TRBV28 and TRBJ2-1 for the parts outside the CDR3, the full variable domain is DVKVTQSSRYLVKRTGEKVFLECVQDMDHENMFWYRQDPGLGLRLIYFSYDVKMKEKGDIPEGYSVSREKKERFSLILESASTNQTSMYLCASSGTGTASYNEQFFGPGTRLTVL.

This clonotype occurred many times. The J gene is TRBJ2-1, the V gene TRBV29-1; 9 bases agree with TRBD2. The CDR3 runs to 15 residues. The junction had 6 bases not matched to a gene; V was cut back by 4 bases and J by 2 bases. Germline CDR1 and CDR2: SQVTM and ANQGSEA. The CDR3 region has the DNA TGCAGCGTTGCCTCTAGCGGGAACCCCTACAATGAGCAGTTCTTC. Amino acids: CSVASSGNPYNEQFF.

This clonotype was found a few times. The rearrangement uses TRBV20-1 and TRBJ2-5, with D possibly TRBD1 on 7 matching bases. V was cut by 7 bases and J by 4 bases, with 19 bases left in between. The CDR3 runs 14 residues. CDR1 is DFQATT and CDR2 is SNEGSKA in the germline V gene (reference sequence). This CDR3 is CSDKCGRGVETQYF. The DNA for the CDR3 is TGCAGTGATAAATGCGGCAGGGGGGTAGAGACCCAGTACTTC.

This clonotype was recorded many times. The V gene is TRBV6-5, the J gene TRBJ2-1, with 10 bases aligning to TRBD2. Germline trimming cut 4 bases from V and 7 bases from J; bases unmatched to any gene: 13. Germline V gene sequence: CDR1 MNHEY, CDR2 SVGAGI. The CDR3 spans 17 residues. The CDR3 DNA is TGTGCCAGCAGTTTAGAAAGAGCGGGAGGGGGGACTAATGAGCAGTTCTTC. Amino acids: CASSLERAGGGTNEQFF.

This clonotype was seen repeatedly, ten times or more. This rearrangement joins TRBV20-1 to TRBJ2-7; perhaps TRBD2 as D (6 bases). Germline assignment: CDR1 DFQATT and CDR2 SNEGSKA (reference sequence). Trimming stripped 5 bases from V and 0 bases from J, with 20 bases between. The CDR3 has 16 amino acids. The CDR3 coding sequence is TGCAGTGCTTTGGCCCCCGGGAGACAGCGCTCCTACGAGCAGTACTTC. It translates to CSALAPGRQRSYEQYF.

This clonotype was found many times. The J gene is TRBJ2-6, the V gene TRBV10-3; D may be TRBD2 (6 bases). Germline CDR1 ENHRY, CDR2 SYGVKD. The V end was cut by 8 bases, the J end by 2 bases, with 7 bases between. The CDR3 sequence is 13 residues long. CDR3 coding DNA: TGTGCCATCGGGGGGACTGGGGCCAACGTCCTGACTTTC. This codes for CAIGGTGANVLTF.

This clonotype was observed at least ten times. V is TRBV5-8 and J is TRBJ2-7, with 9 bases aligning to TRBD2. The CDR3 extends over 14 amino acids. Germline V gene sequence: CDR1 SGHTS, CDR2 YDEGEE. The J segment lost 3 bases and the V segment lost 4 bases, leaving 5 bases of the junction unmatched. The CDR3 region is CASSPGLALYEQYF. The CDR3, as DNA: TGTGCCAGCAGCCCAGGACTAGCGCTCTACGAGCAGTACTTC.

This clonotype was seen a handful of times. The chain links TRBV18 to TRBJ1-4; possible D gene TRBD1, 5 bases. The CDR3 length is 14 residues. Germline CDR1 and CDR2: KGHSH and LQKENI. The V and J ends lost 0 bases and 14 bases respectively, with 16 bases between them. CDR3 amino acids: CASSPPALVQGLFF. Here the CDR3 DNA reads TGTGCCAGCTCACCACCGGCCTTGGTTCAGGGTCTGTTTTTT.